This note documents a single TCR beta chain sequence. This clone's antigen is unknown. No base quality information exists; no much larger clone differs at one position. PBMCs were isolated from peripheral blood, and genomic DNA from unsorted PBMCs was used for TCR beta sequencing. This sample is drawn from a study (dated by TCRdb to 2021 to 2024). What the research found in general, with its limitations: According to the authors, more investigation is needed, including longitudinal sampling and evaluation of a control group.

Counted from cysteine to phenylalanine, this CDR3 has 14 amino acids. The sequence is cut down to CDR3 DNA, 42 bases in frame from base 1. CDR1 MNHEY and CDR2 SVGAGI were looked up in the germline V gene. Trimming takes 10 bases from V and 0 bases from J, and the germline ends sit 13 bases apart. TCR beta chain repertoires were profiled by survey-level sequencing on the immunoSEQ platform. Turning to the authors' computational methods: CDR3 amino acid length spectratypes and V-J pairing frequencies were compared, and repertoire diversity was measured with the inverse Simpson index. TCR beta CDR3 sequences were matched against VDJdb to annotate clonotypes specific to SARS-CoV-2, CMV, influenza A and EBV. The clones in this table, taken by TCRdb from immuneACCESS, are in-frame only. Not every clone is retained; where verified, under half of the shortfall comes from an unresolved V gene, and the cause of the rest is unknown. V and J calls and clone size are those listed in that table; D and trimming were worked out from the DNA. For this sample there are some 48,000 clones; more than 85% appear just once. The ten largest clones capture roughly 10% of the sample.

This sequence originates from a man in his forties or fifties with rheumatoid arthritis. The source material was PBMCs. The chain is encoded by TRBV6-5 joined to TRBJ1-3; tentative D gene TRBD1, with 5 bases matching. The CDR3 region has the sequence CATRGGSSGNTIYF. Here is the DNA: TGTGCCACCCGCGGGGGAAGCTCTGGAAACACCATATATTTT.